This is a list of T cell receptor beta chains from one sample in a study of vaccination effects on CD4 cells after COVID-19. Their antigens remain unidentified. TCRdb's copy holds only in-frame clones and misses some; the assay was immunoSEQ multiplex PCR. The sample lists about 50,000 clones, 74% occurring once. This specimen consisted of CD4+ T cells from PBMCs cultured with HCoV-OC43 spike peptides, obtained after COVID-19 vaccination. Every receptor here comes from a human donor who received a COVID-19 vaccine. Both conserved end residues are part of each CDR3. A D gene is named only where the DNA matches it firmly. The size field is filled for only some rows; it gives once, few, many or a size class.

j_call clone_size v_call d_call cdr3_nt cdr3_aa
TRBJ2-3 - TRBV7-8 - TGTGCCAGCAGCTTAGCTGGAGCCGATACGCAGTATTTT CASSLAGADTQYF
TRBJ1-2 - TRBV29-1 - TGCAGCGACACCCGAGGCGCAGGCAGACCCTATGGCTACACCTTC CSDTRGAGRPYGYTF
TRBJ2-7 - TRBV10-2 TRBD1 TGCGCCAGCAGTGGACGGGACAGGGGTTTTATCTACGAGCAGTACTTC CASSGRDRGFIYEQYF
TRBJ1-3 - TRBV6-5 - TGTGCCAGCAGTTACTCGAGAGGGAGAGGTGGAAACACCATATATTTT CASSYSRGRGGNTIYF
TRBJ2-7 - TRBV5-8 - TGTGCCAGCAAGCCGTTAGCAGGGATCGCCTACGAGCAGTACTTC CASKPLAGIAYEQYF
TRBJ2-3 - TRBV7-2 TRBD2 TGTGCCAGCAGCTTAGTTGGACTAGCGGGAGGTTCTACAGATACGCAGTATTTT CASSLVGLAGGSTDTQYF
TRBJ2-1 - TRBV10-3 TRBD2 TGTGCCATCAGCCCGGGACTAGCGGGGCAGAGCTCCTACAATGAGCAGTTCTTC CAISPGLAGQSSYNEQFF
TRBJ1-2 - TRBV5-6 TRBD1 TGTGCCAGCAGTCGCCCCGGACAGGGGCCGAACTATGGCTACACCTTC CASSRPGQGPNYGYTF
TRBJ2-5 - TRBV5-1 - TGCGCCAGCAGCGTTGGAGCGGTTGCCCAAGAGACCCAGTACTTC CASSVGAVAQETQYF
TRBJ2-1 - TRBV5-6 - TGTGCCAGCAGGAGGAGACCGTACAATGAGCAGTTCTTC CASRRRPYNEQFF
TRBJ1-5 few TRBV3-1/TRBV3-2 - TGTGCCAGCAGCCTGGGGACGAGCAATCAGCCCCAGCATTTT CASSLGTSNQPQHF
TRBJ2-2 - TRBV9 TRBD1 TGTGCCAGCAGCCCACAGATGACAGGGGGAAGGAGCGGGGAGCTGTTTTTT CASSPQMTGGRSGELFF
TRBJ2-1 - TRBV11-2 TRBD2 TGTGCCAGCAGCTTAGGGCCCCAGGGAGGGAATGAGCAGTTCTTC CASSLGPQGGNEQFF
TRBJ2-3 few TRBV10-3 - TGTGCCATCCGCTCCAGCGTCGGCACAGATACGCAGTATTTT CAIRSSVGTDTQYF
TRBJ1-1 few TRBV11-2 TRBD1 TGTGCCAGCAATATTCTCGGGACAGGGGGAACTGAAGCTTTCTTT CASNILGTGGTEAFF
TRBJ1-4 - TRBV27 TRBD1 TGTGCCAGCAGTCTACAGGGGATAGGGGAAAAACTGTTTTTT CASSLQGIGEKLFF
TRBJ2-2 - TRBV27 TRBD1 TGTGCCAGCAGGCGGACAGGGGGCGTTCCCGGGGAGCTGTTTTTT CASRRTGGVPGELFF
TRBJ2-5 - TRBV19 - TGTGCCAGTAGCGAAAGCAGTGGGACCCAGTACTTC CASSESSGTQYF
TRBJ2-3 once TRBV24-1 TRBD2 TGTGCCACCAGTGATTCAAAACGGGGGGGCACAGATACGCAGTATTTT CATSDSKRGGTDTQYF
TRBJ2-7 - TRBV12-3/TRBV12-4 - TGTGCCAGCAGCCCACGTCCCCGGGACGAGCAGTACTTC CASSPRPRDEQYF
TRBJ1-2 - TRBV5-6 TRBD1 TGTGCCAGCAGCTTGGGGGACAGCAACTATGGCTACACCTTC CASSLGDSNYGYTF
TRBJ1-5 - TRBV10-1 - TGCGCCAGCAGTCCCCTGGGGAGGCAGCCCCAGCATTTT CASSPLGRQPQHF
TRBJ1-5 - TRBV3-1/TRBV3-2 - TGTGCCAGCAGCCAAGATCGTTCTCAGCCCCAGCATTTT CASSQDRSQPQHF
TRBJ2-3 - TRBV1 - TGCACCAGCAGCCATCCCCCATTCCCCACAGATACGCAGTATTTT CTSSHPPFPTDTQYF
TRBJ2-5 - TRBV7-9 TRBD2 TGTGCCAGCAGCTCGCTCGCGGGGGGCTCCCAAGAGACCCAGTACTTC CASSSLAGGSQETQYF
TRBJ2-7 - TRBV6-5 - TGTGCCAGCAGTTACTCTTTCAGGGAGGCCTACGAGCAGTACTTC CASSYSFREAYEQYF
TRBJ2-3 - TRBV6-5 TRBD1 TGTGCCAGCAGTTACTCGGGACAGGGGTTAGATACGCAGTATTTT CASSYSGQGLDTQYF
TRBJ1-1 - TRBV3-1/TRBV3-2 - TGTGCCAGCAGCCCTCAAACGCGGGGGGTAGAAAAAGCTTTCTTT CASSPQTRGVEKAFF
TRBJ2-2 once TRBV7-8 TRBD1 TGTGCCAGCAGGTCTATTGGACAGGGGAACACCGGGGAGCTGTTTTTT CASRSIGQGNTGELFF
TRBJ1-1 - TRBV12-5 - TGTGCTAGTGGGTTCAACCCCGGCCCGGCAAACACTGAAGCTTTCTTT CASGFNPGPANTEAFF
TRBJ1-2 few TRBV5-4 TRBD1 TGTGCCAGCAGCTTGCATCAGGGGGGATCTGGCTACACCTTC CASSLHQGGSGYTF
TRBJ2-7 - TRBV5-1 TRBD1 TGCGCCAGCAGCTTGGGGACAGGGCCTTACGAGCAGTACTTC CASSLGTGPYEQYF
TRBJ2-6 - TRBV6-1 - TGTGCCAGCAGTGATTGGGGTGGGGCCAACGTCCTGACTTTC CASSDWGGANVLTF
TRBJ2-1 once TRBV10-3 TRBD1 TGTGCCATCAGTGCGACAGGGTCCAATGAGCAGTTCTTC CAISATGSNEQFF
TRBJ1-6 - TRBV6-5 TRBD1 TGTGCCAGCAGTTCACAGGGGGCCGGGAATTCACCCCTCCACTTT CASSSQGAGNSPLHF
TRBJ2-3 - TRBV3-1/TRBV3-2 - TGTGCCAGCAGCCAAGATCGGTGGGGGGCGGCAGATACGCAGTATTTT CASSQDRWGAADTQYF